This TCR beta chain was identified during a study of radiation and T cells in renal cell carcinoma. In the study overall: Nephrectomy followed 15 Gy stereotactic body radiation by 4 weeks. Regarding the study as a whole: Top tumor clonotypes rose in blood 2 weeks post-radiation, then contracted.

Per germline, CDR1 SGHRS and CDR2 YFSETQ. V lost 3 bases and J 9 bases, leaving 13 bases between the germline ends. This CDR3 has 13 amino acids. The time point denotes: baseline pretreatment blood. Indicated treatment: 15 Gy SBRT to primary tumor, nephrectomy 4 weeks later. After SBRT, blood was collected at 2 and 4 weeks, plus baseline. Sequenced by immunoSEQ multiplex PCR; TCRdb stores in-frame clones only, minus some. This sample carries 120,000 to 150,000 clones, 88% of them seen once, and the ten largest clones take 4.1%. On this clone: The antigen remains unidentified.

The V gene is TRBV5-1, the J gene TRBJ2-1, with D tentatively TRBD1 (6 bases). The starting material was blood, obtained from a patient whose treatment included radiotherapy and nephrectomy. This TCR was sampled from a woman in her 70s with renal cell carcinoma. The CDR3 sequence: CASSSKQGGEQFF. In nucleotides, the CDR3 is TGCGCCAGCAGCTCAAAACAGGGTGGTGAGCAGTTCTTC.